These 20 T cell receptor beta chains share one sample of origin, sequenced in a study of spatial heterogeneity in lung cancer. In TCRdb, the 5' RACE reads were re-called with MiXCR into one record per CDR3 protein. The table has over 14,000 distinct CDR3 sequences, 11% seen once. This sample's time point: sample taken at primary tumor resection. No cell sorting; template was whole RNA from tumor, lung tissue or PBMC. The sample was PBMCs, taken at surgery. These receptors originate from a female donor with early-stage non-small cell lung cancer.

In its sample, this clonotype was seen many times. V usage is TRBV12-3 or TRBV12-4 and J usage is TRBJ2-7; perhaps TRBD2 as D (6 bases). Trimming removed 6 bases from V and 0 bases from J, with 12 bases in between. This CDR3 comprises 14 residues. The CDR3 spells CASSRSGSSYEQYF. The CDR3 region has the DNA TGTGCCAGCAGCCGTAGCGGCAGCTCCTACGAGCAGTACTTC.

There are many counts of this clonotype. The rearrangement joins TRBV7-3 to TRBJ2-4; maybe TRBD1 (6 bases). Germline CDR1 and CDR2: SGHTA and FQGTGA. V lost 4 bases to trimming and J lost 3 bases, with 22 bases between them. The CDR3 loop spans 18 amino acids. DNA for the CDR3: TGTGCCAGCAGCTACCGCCCGGACAGAGGGCAGGACAAAAACATTCAGTACTTC. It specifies CASSYRPDRGQDKNIQYF.

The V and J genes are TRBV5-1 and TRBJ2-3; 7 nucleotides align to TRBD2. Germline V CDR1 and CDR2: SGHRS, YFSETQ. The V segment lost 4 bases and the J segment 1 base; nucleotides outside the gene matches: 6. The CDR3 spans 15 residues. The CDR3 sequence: CASSPQRGRTDTQYF. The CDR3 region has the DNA TGCGCCAGCAGCCCTCAGCGGGGACGCACAGATACGCAGTATTTT.

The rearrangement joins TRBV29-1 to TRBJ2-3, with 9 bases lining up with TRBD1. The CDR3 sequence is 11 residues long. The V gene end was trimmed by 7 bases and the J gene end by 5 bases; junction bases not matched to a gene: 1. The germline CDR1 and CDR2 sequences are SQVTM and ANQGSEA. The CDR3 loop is CSADRGDTQYF. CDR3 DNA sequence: TGCAGCGCGGACAGGGGAGATACGCAGTATTTT.

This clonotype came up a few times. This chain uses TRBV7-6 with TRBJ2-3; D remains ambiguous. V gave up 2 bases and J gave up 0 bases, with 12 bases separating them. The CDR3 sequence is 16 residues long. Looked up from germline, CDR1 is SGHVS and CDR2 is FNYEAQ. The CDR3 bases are TGTGCCAGCAGCTTAAGTTACTCATCTAGCACAGATACGCAGTATTTT. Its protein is CASSLSYSSSTDTQYF.

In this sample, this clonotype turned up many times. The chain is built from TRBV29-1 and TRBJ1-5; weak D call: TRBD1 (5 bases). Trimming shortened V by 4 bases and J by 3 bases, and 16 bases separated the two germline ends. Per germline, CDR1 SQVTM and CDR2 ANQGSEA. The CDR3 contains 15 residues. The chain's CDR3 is CSVVGVGADNQPQHF. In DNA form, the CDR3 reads TGCAGCGTTGTAGGGGTCGGGGCAGACAATCAGCCCCAGCATTTT.

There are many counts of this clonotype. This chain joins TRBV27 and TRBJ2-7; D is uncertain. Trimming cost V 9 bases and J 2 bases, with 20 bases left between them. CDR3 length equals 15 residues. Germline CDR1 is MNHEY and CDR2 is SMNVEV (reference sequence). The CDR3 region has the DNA TGTGCCAGTTTAATGGGTGTTCCGAAACCCTACGAGCAGTACTTC. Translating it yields CASLMGVPKPYEQYF.

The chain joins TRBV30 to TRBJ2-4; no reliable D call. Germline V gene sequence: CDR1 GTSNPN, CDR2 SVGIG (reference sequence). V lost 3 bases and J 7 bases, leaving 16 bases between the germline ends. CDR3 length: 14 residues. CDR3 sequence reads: CAWSQAGPTNIQYF. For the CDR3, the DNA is TGTGCCTGGAGCCAGGCCGGGCCGACGAACATTCAGTACTTC.

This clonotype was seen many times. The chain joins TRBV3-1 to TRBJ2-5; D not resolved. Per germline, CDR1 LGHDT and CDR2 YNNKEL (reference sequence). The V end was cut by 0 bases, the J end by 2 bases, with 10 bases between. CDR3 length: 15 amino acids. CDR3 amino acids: CASSQELSNQETQYF. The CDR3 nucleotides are TGTGCCAGCAGCCAAGAGCTATCTAATCAAGAGACCCAGTACTTC.

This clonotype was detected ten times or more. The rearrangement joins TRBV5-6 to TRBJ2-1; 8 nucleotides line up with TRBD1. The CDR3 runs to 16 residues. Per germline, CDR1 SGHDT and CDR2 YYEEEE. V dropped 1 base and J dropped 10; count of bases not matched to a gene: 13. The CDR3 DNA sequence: TGTGCCAGCAGCTTGTCAGGGGGCAGAGGTAAGAACGAGCAGTTCTTC. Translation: CASSLSGGRGKNEQFF.

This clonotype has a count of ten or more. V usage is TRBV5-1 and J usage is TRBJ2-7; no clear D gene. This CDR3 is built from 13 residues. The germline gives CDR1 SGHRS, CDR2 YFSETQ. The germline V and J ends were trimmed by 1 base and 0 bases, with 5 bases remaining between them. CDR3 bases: TGCGCCAGCAGCTTGCCCAGCTCCTACGAGCAGTACTTC. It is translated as CASSLPSSYEQYF.

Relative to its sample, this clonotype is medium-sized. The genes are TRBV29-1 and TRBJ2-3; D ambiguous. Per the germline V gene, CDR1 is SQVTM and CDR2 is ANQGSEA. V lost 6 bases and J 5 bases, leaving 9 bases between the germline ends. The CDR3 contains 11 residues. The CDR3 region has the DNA TGCAGCGTCCGGACGGGAGATACGCAGTATTTT. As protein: CSVRTGDTQYF.

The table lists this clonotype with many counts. CDR3 sequence reads: CSAAGSSRETQYF. CDR3 coding DNA: TGCAGCGCCGCGGGCTCTAGCCGAGAGACCCAGTACTTC. The V gene is TRBV29-1, the J gene TRBJ2-5, with D possibly TRBD2 on 5 matching bases. The CDR3 contains 13 residues. From germline, CDR1 is SQVTM and CDR2 ANQGSEA. Trimming removed 7 bases from V and 4 bases from J, with 16 bases in between.

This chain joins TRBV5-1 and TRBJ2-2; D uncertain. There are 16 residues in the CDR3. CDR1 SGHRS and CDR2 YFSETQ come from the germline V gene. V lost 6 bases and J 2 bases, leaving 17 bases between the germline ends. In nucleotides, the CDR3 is TGCGCCAGCACCCATTGGGAAGGGCCAAACACCGGGGAGCTGTTTTTT. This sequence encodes CASTHWEGPNTGELFF.

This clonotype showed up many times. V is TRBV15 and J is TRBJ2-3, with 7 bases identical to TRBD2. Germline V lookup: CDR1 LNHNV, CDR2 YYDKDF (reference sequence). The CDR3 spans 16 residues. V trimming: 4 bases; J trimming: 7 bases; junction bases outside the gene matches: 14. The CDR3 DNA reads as TGTGCCACCAGCACTTCGTCCCGGGACTACTACAATACGCAGTATTTT. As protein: CATSTSSRDYYNTQYF. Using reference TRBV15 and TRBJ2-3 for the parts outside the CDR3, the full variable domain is DAMVIQNPRYQVTQFGKPVTLSCSQTLNHNVMYWYQQKSSQAPKLLFHYYDKDFNNEADTPDNFQSRRPNTSFCFLDIRSPGLGDTAMYLCATSTSSRDYYNTQYFGPGTRLTVL.

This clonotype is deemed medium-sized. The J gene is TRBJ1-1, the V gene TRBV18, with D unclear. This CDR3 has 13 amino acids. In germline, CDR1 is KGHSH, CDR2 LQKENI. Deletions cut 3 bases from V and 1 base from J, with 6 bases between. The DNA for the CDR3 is TGTGCCAGCTCACCCCAAGGGAACACTGAAGCTTTCTTT. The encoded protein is CASSPQGNTEAFF.

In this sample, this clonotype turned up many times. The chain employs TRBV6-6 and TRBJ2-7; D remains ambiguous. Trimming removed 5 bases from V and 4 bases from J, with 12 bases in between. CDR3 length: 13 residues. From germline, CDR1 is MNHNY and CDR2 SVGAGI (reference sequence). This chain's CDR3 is CASSPGSRYEQYF. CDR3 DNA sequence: TGTGCCAGCAGTCCTGGGTCTCGTTACGAGCAGTACTTC.

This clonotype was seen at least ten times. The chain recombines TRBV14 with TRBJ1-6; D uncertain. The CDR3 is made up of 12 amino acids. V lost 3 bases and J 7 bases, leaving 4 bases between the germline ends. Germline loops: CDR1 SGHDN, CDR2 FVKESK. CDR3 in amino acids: CASSHPNSPLHF. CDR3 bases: TGTGCCAGCAGCCACCCCAATTCACCCCTCCACTTT.

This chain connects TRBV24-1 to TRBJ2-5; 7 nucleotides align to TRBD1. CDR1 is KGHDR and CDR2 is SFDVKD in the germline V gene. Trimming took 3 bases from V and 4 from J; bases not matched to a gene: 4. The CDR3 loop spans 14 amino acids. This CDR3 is CATSDPQGPETQYF. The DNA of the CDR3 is TGTGCCACCAGTGATCCACAGGGGCCAGAGACCCAGTACTTC.

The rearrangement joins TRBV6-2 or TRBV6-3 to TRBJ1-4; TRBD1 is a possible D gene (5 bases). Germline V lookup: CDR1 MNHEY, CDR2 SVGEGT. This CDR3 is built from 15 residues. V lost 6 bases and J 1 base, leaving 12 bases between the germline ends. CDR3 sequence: CASSSIGGTNEKLFF. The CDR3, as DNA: TGTGCCAGCAGCTCCATCGGGGGAACTAATGAAAAACTGTTTTTT.